The clone carrying this TCR beta chain has more than one count but fewer than ten. This sample was taken from a study of blood T cells in healthy people across ages. Primed by a sample-barcoded 5' primer and a J-beta primer mix, a second PCR proceeded for 7 to 11 cycles. TCRdb recomputed calls from the 5' RACE reads with MiXCR, one row per CDR3 protein. The sample carries some 1.6 million distinct CDR3 sequences, 34% recorded once. Individuals who donated were healthy Caucasians from Russia aged 6 to 90. Trimming cost V 3 bases and J 2 bases, with 18 bases left between them. From germline, CDR1 is DFQATT and CDR2 SNEGSKA (reference sequence). This CDR3 spans 16 amino acids.

This chain joins TRBV20-1 and TRBJ2-3, with a weak D call TRBD2 (6 bases). This clonotype was obtained from a woman in her 30s in good health. The sample taken for sequencing was blood. The CDR3 nucleotides read TGCAGTGCTAGCGGAATCGGGGGTTGGACCACAGATACGCAGTATTTT. Residues: CSASGIGGWTTDTQYF.